This T cell receptor (beta chain) was documented in a study of blood T cells in healthy people across ages. Overall study context: The template switching approach captured approximately one barcoded beta molecule for every two T cells. Findings of the study overall: Possibly confounding the expanded clonotype changes was the fact that donor CMV status was unknown.

Primed by a sample-barcoded 5' primer and a J-beta primer mix, a second PCR proceeded for about 6 to 12 cycles. TCRdb processed the 5' RACE reads anew with MiXCR; each CDR3 protein has one entry. The repertoire includes 950,000 to 1,200,000 distinct CDR3 sequences, 35% to 40% of them detected once, and over 10% sits in the top ten. This clonotype was observed at least ten times. Its antigen remains unknown. The germline V and J ends were trimmed by 2 bases and 5 bases, with 11 bases remaining between them. This CDR3 has 13 amino acids. The germline CDR1 and CDR2 sequences are SQVTM and ANQGSEA. This TCR was sampled from a man younger than 35 in good health. The chain links TRBV29-1 to TRBJ2-3; D ambiguous. Sequenced material: blood. The CDR3 DNA reads as TGCAGCGTTGAACCCTCATGGGAAGATACGCAGTATTTT. Amino acid sequence: CSVEPSWEDTQYF.